The 23 T cell receptor beta chains listed next were all sequenced from one sample in a study of cytomegalovirus exposure and HLA in healthy donors. The study ran its PCR with 60 Vbeta and 13 Jbeta primers. Data came from immunoSEQ multiplex PCR; TCRdb stores just in-frame clones and leaves some out. The table shows around 190,000 clones, with around 80% occurring only once. The specimen was PBMCs. The origin of the receptors is a woman in her thirties in good health and CMV-seropositive.

CDR3 in DNA: TGCTCCTGGGCCAAGGAAAACATTCAGTACTTC. Its protein is CSWAKENIQYF. The J gene is TRBJ2-4, the V gene TRBV20-1, with D hard to call. The germline V gene has CDR1 DFQATT and CDR2 SNEGSKA (reference sequence). The CDR3 length is 11 residues.

The CDR3 is CASSFHGLGAGVDEKLFF. The CDR3 region has the DNA TGCGCCAGCAGCTTCCATGGTCTCGGGGCAGGGGTGGATGAAAAACTGTTTTTT. The rearrangement joins TRBV5-1 to TRBJ1-4, with D perhaps TRBD1 (6 bases). Trimming removed 2 bases from V and 6 bases from J, with 23 bases in between. The length of the CDR3 is 18 residues. Looked up from germline, CDR1 is SGHRS and CDR2 is YFSETQ.

This clone was found once. This sequence joins TRBV5-6 and TRBJ2-7; a weak D match, TRBD1 (5 bases). Germline CDR1 is SGHDT and CDR2 is YYEEEE. There are 13 residues in the CDR3. The V and J ends lost 4 bases and 5 bases respectively, with 13 bases between them. CDR3 loop: CASSDANRNEQYF. The DNA of the CDR3 is TGTGCCAGCAGCGACGCGAACAGGAACGAGCAGTACTTC.

V usage is TRBV9 and J usage is TRBJ2-3, with 9 bases matching TRBD2. The CDR3 loop spans 17 amino acids. J lost 0 bases, V lost 4 bases, and 9 bases had no gene match. Germline V gene lookup returns CDR1 SGDLS and CDR2 YYNGEE. CDR3 sequence reads: CASSLPAGGSSTDTQYF. The DNA of the CDR3 is TGTGCCAGCAGCCTACCAGCGGGAGGCTCTAGCACAGATACGCAGTATTTT.

The sample holds one count of this clone. V is TRBV28 and J is TRBJ2-1; D may be TRBD2 (7 bases). The CDR3 is 14 amino acids. Trimming left V 7 bases short and J 7 bases short, with 17 bases between. Germline V gene data show CDR1 as MDHEN and CDR2 as SYDVKM. CDR3 residues: CASKGGATKNEQFF. As DNA, the CDR3 is TGTGCCAGCAAAGGGGGGGCCACAAAGAATGAGCAGTTCTTC.

The rearrangement uses TRBV19 and TRBJ2-3, with 11 bases fitting TRBD2. This CDR3 spans 16 amino acids. Germline CDR1 LNHDA, CDR2 SQIVND (reference sequence). Unmatched junction bases numbered 5, after V lost 5 bases and J lost 1 base. DNA of the CDR3: TGTGCCAGTAGTTCTAGCGGGGGGCATGGCACAGATACGCAGTATTTT. Translation gives CASSSSGGHGTDTQYF.

The J gene is TRBJ2-5, the V gene TRBV6-6; TRBD2 agrees at 11 bases. CDR1 is MNHNY and CDR2 is SVGAGI in the germline V gene (reference sequence). The V and J ends lost 6 bases and 5 bases, in that order; junction bases with no gene match: 5. The CDR3 has 14 amino acids. CDR3 loop: CASSLSGRGETQYF. CDR3 nucleotides: TGTGCCAGCAGCCTTAGCGGGAGGGGGGAGACCCAGTACTTC.

This chain uses TRBV6-1 with TRBJ1-1; D is unresolved. The CDR3 length is 14 residues. Deletions cut 4 bases from V and 2 bases from J, with 11 bases between. Per germline, CDR1 MNHNS and CDR2 SASEGT. The DNA of the CDR3 is TGTGCCAGCAGTGCGACAAATTTAAACACTGAAGCTTTCTTT. It encodes CASSATNLNTEAFF.

V gene TRBV4-3 combines with J gene TRBJ2-1; maybe TRBD2 (7 bases). The CDR3 runs 16 residues. Germline V lookup: CDR1 LGHNA, CDR2 YSLEER. V was cut by 0 bases and J by 5 bases, with 14 bases left in between. CDR3 sequence reads: CASSQDNGGPNNEQFF. DNA of the CDR3: TGCGCCAGCAGCCAAGATAACGGGGGGCCAAACAATGAGCAGTTCTTC.

The chain combines TRBV4-1 with TRBJ2-7; 11 bases align to TRBD2. The ends lost 0 bases at V and 0 bases at J; junction bases unmatched: 1. The CDR3 has 16 amino acids. CDR1 and CDR2 (germline): MGHRA, YSYEKL. The CDR3 region has the DNA TGCGCCAGCAGCCAAGAGACTAGCGGGAACTCCTACGAGCAGTACTTC. Protein: CASSQETSGNSYEQYF.

J is TRBJ2-2 and V is TRBV9; 9 nucleotides line up with TRBD1. The CDR3 loop spans 16 amino acids. Germline-derived CDR1 and CDR2 are SGDLS and YYNGEE. After removal of 2 bases from V and 5 bases from J, the junction contained 7 bases not matched to a gene. The CDR3 DNA sequence: TGTGCCAGCAGCGTGGGTGGGACAGGGCCGACCGGGGAGCTGTTTTTT. Its protein is CASSVGGTGPTGELFF.

The genes are TRBV5-4 and TRBJ1-1, with a possible D match to TRBD1 (6 bases). The CDR3 has 16 residues. V dropped 4 bases and J dropped 4 bases, with 20 bases sitting between them. Germline loops: CDR1 SGHNT, CDR2 YYREEE (reference sequence). DNA for the CDR3: TGTGCCAGCAGCGGGGTAGTGGGGGCACGTGCCACTGAAGCTTTCTTT. Translated: CASSGVVGARATEAFF.

This chain joins TRBV11-2 and TRBJ2-2, with D tentatively TRBD2 (6 bases). This CDR3 contains 16 residues. The germline V and J ends were trimmed by 1 base and 6 bases, with 15 bases remaining between them. Germline assignment: CDR1 SGHAT and CDR2 FQNNGV. In DNA form, the CDR3 reads TGTGCCAGCAGCTTAGGGGGCGCGGGAAGAGCCGGGGAGCTGTTTTTT. This translates into CASSLGGAGRAGELFF.

The CDR3 loop is CASSQVAGFTDTQYF. The CDR3 bases are TGCGCCAGCAGCCAGGTAGCGGGGTTCACAGATACGCAGTATTTT. The chain has TRBV4-3 and TRBJ2-3; 8 bases line up with TRBD2. The CDR3 sequence is 15 residues long. Germline V CDR1 and CDR2: LGHNA, YSLEER. Germline trimming cut 3 bases from V and 2 bases from J; bases unmatched to any gene: 4.

The chain recombines TRBV30 with TRBJ1-3; maybe TRBD1 (6 bases). CDR1 is GTSNPN, CDR2 SVGIG, per germline (reference sequence). The CDR3 spans 18 residues. Trimming left V 0 bases short and J 0 bases short, with 18 bases between. CDR3 sequence: CAWSVQGRGAISGNTIYF. CDR3 DNA: TGTGCCTGGAGTGTACAGGGAAGGGGAGCTATCTCTGGAAACACCATATATTTT.

This clone was picked up one time. CDR3 DNA sequence: TGTGCCAGCAGCGACAGGGGGCTGTCTAATGAAAAACTGTTTTTT. It is translated as CASSDRGLSNEKLFF. The chain combines TRBV5-6 with TRBJ1-4, with TRBD1 matching 10 bases. The J segment lost 3 bases and the V segment lost 4 bases, leaving 3 bases of the junction unmatched. The germline gives CDR1 SGHDT, CDR2 YYEEEE. The CDR3 has 15 residues.

This rearrangement joins TRBV4-2 to TRBJ2-7; 7 bases match TRBD2. Germline assignment: CDR1 LGHNA and CDR2 YNFKEQ. The CDR3 is 15 amino acids. The junction had 5 bases not matched to a gene; V was cut back by 0 bases and J by 3 bases. DNA for the CDR3: TGTGCCAGCAGCCAAGAGGCTAGCGGAATCTACGAGCAGTACTTC. This gives the protein CASSQEASGIYEQYF.

V and J are TRBV11-3 and TRBJ2-7, with D perhaps matching TRBD2 (5 bases). The CDR3 length is 14 residues. CDR1 is SGHNT and CDR2 is YENEEA in the germline V gene. Trimming removed 5 bases from V and 2 bases from J, with 13 bases in between. Here the CDR3 reads CASSPPWRAYEQYF. CDR3 in DNA: TGTGCCAGCAGCCCACCCTGGCGGGCCTACGAGCAGTACTTC. The full variable domain, with the rest looked up from reference TRBV11-3 and TRBJ2-7, is EAGVVQSPRYKIIEKKQPVAFWCNPISGHNTLYWYLQNLGQGPELLIRYENEEAVDDSQLPKDRFSAERLKGVDSTLKIQPAELGDSAVYLCASSPPWRAYEQYFGPGTRLTVT.

The chain combines TRBV7-9 with TRBJ2-7; 7 bases line up with TRBD2. The junction had 6 bases not matched to a gene; V was cut back by 0 bases and J by 4 bases. The CDR3 loop spans 15 amino acids. Germline CDR1 reads SEHNR; CDR2 reads FQNEAQ (reference sequence). In DNA, the CDR3 is TGTGCCAGCAGCTTAGCCGCGGGGGTGGCGTACGAGCAGTACTTC. Protein product: CASSLAAGVAYEQYF.

The chain employs TRBV9 and TRBJ1-2; D perhaps matches TRBD1 (5 bases). Trimming removed 3 bases from V and 5 bases from J, with 11 bases in between. Germline-derived CDR1 and CDR2 are SGDLS and YYNGEE. CDR3 size: 13 residues. The CDR3 protein is CASSASRGYGYTF. Here the CDR3 DNA reads TGTGCCAGCAGCGCGTCACGGGGGTATGGCTACACCTTC.

The gene calls are TRBV4-1 and TRBJ2-7, with a possible D match to TRBD1 (5 bases). This CDR3 has 13 amino acids. V dropped 4 bases and J dropped 4 bases, with 11 bases sitting between them. In germline, CDR1 is MGHRA, CDR2 YSYEKL. In DNA form, the CDR3 reads TGCGCCAGCAGCCGTCAGGGAAGGTACGAGCAGTACTTC. Protein sequence: CASSRQGRYEQYF.

The chain employs TRBV25-1 and TRBJ1-2; perhaps TRBD1 as D (6 bases). There are 14 residues in the CDR3. V lost 2 bases and J lost 8, with 15 bases in between. CDR1 is MGHDK, CDR2 SYGVNS, per germline. Written as DNA, the CDR3 is TGTGCCAGCAGTGAAAAAGGGTCTCAGGGGGGCTACACCTTC. It codes for CASSEKGSQGGYTF.

Here the CDR3 DNA reads TGTGCCAGCAGCCCAATGGGACAGTACGAGCAGTACTTC. This translates into CASSPMGQYEQYF. V gene TRBV7-9 combines with J gene TRBJ2-7; 7 bases map to TRBD1. V trimming: 5 bases; J trimming: 4 bases; junction bases outside the gene matches: 5. CDR3 length: 13 amino acids. The germline gives CDR1 SEHNR, CDR2 FQNEAQ (reference sequence).